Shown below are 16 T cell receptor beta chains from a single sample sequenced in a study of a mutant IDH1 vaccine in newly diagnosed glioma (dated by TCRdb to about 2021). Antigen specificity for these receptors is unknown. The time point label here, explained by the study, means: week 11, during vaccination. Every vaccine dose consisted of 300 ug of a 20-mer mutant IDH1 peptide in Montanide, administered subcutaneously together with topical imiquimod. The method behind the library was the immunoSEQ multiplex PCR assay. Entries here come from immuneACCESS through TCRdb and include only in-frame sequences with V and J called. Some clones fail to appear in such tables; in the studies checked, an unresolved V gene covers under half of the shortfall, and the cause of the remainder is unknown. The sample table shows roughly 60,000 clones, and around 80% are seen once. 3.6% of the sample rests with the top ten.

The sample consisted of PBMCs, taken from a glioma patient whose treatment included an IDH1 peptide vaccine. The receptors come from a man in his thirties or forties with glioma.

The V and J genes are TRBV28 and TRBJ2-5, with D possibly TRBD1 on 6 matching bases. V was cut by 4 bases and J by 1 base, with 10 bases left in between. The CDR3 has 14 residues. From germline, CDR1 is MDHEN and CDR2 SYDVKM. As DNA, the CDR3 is TGTGCCAGCAGTTCCTGGGACACCCAAGAGACCCAGTACTTC. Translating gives CASSSWDTQETQYF.

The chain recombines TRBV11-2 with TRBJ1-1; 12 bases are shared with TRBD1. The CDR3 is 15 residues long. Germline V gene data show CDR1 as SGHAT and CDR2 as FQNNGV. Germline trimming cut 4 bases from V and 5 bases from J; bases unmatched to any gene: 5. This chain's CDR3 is CASSSRDRGQTEAFF. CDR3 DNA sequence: TGTGCCAGCAGCTCACGGGACAGGGGGCAAACTGAAGCTTTCTTT.

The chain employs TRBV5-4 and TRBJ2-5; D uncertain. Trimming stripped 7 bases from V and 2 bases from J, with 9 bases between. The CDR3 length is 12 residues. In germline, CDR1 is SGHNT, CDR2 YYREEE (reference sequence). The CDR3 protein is CASGRVQETQYF. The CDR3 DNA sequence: TGTGCCAGCGGTCGGGTTCAAGAGACCCAGTACTTC.

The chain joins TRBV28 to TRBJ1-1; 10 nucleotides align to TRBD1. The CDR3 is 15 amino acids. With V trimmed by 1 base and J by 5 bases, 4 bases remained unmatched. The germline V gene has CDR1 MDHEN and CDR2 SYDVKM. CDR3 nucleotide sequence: TGTGCCAGCAGTTTATCGACAGGGGGCTGGACTGAAGCTTTCTTT. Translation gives CASSLSTGGWTEAFF.

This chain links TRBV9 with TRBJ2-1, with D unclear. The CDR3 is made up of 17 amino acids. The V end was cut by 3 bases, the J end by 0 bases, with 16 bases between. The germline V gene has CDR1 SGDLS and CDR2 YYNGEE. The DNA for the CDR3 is TGTGCCAGCAGCGCTCGGAGTTCGGAGAGCTCCTACAATGAGCAGTTCTTC. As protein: CASSARSSESSYNEQFF.

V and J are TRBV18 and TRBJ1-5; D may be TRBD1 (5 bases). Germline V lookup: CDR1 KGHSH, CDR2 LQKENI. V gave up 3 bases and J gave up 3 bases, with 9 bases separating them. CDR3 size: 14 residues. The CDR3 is CASSPGGTNQPQHF. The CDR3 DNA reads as TGTGCCAGCTCACCGGGGGGTACCAATCAGCCCCAGCATTTT.

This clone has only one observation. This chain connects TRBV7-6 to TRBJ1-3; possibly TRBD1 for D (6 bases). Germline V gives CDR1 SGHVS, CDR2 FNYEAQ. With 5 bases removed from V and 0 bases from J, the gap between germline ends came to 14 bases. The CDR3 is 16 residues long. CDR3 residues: CASSEDRLSSGNTIYF. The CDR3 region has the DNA TGTGCCAGCAGCGAGGACAGACTGAGCTCTGGAAACACCATATATTTT.

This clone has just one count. The CDR3 loop reads CASTLTGGPGNTIYF. DNA of the CDR3: TGTGCCAGCACCTTGACAGGGGGCCCTGGAAACACCATATATTTT. The rearrangement links TRBV2 to TRBJ1-3; the match to TRBD1 covers 10 bases. Germline-derived CDR1 and CDR2 are SNHLY and FYNNEI. The CDR3 has 15 residues. With 7 bases clipped from V and 2 bases from J, the junction kept 5 bases outside the gene matches.

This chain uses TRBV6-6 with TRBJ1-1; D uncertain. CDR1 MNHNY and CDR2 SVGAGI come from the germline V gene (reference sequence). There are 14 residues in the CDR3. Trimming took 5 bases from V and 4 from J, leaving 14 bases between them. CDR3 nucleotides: TGTGCCAGCAGTCCATCCTGGCGAGGCACTGAAGCTTTCTTT. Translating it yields CASSPSWRGTEAFF.

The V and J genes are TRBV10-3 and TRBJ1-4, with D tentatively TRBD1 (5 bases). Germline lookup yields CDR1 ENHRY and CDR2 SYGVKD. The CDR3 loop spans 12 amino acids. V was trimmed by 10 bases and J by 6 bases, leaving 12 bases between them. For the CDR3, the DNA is TGTGCCACCCAACGGGGCGATGAAAAACTGTTTTTT. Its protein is CATQRGDEKLFF.

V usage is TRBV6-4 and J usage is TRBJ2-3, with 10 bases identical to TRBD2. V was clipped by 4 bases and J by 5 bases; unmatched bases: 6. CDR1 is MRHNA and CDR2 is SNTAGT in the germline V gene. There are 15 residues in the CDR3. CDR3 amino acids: CASSGSGGAVDTQYF. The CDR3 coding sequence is TGTGCCAGCAGTGGAAGCGGGGGGGCTGTAGATACGCAGTATTTT.

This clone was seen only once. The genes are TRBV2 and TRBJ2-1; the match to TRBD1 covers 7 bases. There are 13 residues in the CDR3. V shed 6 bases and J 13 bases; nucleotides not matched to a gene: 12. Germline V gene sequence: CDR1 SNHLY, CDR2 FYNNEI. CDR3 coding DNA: TGTGCCAGCAGAGCTGCCGGACAGGTTTTCCAGTTCTTC. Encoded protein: CASRAAGQVFQFF.

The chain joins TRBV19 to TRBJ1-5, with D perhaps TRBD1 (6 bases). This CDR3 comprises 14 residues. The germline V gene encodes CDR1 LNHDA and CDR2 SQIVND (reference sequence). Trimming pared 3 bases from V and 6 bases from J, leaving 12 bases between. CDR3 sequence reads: CASSIRGTGQPQHF. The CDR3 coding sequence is TGTGCCAGTAGTATTAGGGGGACTGGTCAGCCCCAGCATTTT.

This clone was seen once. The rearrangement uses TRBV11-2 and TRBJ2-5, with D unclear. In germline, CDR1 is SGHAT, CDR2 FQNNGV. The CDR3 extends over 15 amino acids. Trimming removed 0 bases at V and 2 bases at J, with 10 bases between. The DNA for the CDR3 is TGTGCCAGCAGCTTAGATCCTAACCCTCAAGAGACCCAGTACTTC. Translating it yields CASSLDPNPQETQYF.

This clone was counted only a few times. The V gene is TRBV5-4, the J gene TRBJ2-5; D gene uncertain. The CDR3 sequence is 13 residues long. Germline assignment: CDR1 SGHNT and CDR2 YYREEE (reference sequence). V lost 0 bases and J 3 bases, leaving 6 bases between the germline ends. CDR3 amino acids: CASSLGIEETQYF. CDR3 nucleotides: TGTGCCAGCAGCTTGGGCATCGAAGAGACCCAGTACTTC.

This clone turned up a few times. CDR3 amino acids: CASSPTYATEAFF. In DNA form, the CDR3 reads TGTGCCAGCAGTCCCACCTATGCCACTGAAGCTTTCTTT. The chain carries TRBV27 and TRBJ1-1; D is unresolved. CDR1 and CDR2 (germline): MNHEY, SMNVEV (reference sequence). The CDR3 consists of 13 residues. The V gene lost 5 bases and the J gene lost 4 bases, with 11 bases spanning the gap.